The T cell receptor beta chain described here comes from a study of blood T cell repertoires in COVID-19. Remarks on this clone: The junction and the germline gene differ at one end; a read error may be behind it. Other DNA sequences in the sample encode the same CDR3.

The protocol was immunoSEQ multiplex PCR, while the TCRdb copy is restricted to in-frame clones and leaves out a portion. The repertoire holds some 250,000 clones, with about 83% as singletons. Source material: peripheral blood. The clonotype comes from a man at least 80 years old with acute or convalescent COVID-19.

The CDR3 here is CASSLNRNTEAFF. The CDR3 nucleotides read TGTGCTAGCAGTCTTAACAGAAACACTGAAGCTTTCTTT. J is TRBJ1-1 and V is TRBV28; D is uncertain. The CDR3 extends over 13 amino acids. The germline gives CDR1 MDHEN, CDR2 SYDVKM.